This T cell receptor beta chain was recorded in a study of OX40 agonist ivuxolimab in advanced cancers. Looking at the study overall: Dosing consisted of intravenous ivuxolimab at 0.01 to 10 mg/kg every 2 weeks.

A note on this clone: Antigen specificity is unknown.

Overall study results and limits: Normalized T-cell clonal expansion was also low in some nonresponders.

Profiling relied on immunoSEQ multiplex PCR, and the TCRdb table lists in-frame clones only, not all of them. The table includes about 70,000 clones, 70% to 90% detected once. This CDR3 has 16 residues. CDR1 SGHRS and CDR2 YFSETQ come from the germline V gene. Trimming took 0 bases from V and 8 from J, leaving 15 bases between them. The input for sequencing was CD4+ or CD8+ T cells sorted from blood, taken in a trial of the OX40 agonist ivuxolimab. The TCR comes from an adult with an advanced solid tumor such as melanoma, head and neck, liver or kidney cancer. The chain has TRBV5-1 and TRBJ1-6; D is possibly TRBD1 (5 bases). The CDR3 bases are TGCGCCAGCAGCTTGGCCGGAGCCCAGGGTCATTCACCCCTCCACTTT. Its protein product is CASSLAGAQGHSPLHF.